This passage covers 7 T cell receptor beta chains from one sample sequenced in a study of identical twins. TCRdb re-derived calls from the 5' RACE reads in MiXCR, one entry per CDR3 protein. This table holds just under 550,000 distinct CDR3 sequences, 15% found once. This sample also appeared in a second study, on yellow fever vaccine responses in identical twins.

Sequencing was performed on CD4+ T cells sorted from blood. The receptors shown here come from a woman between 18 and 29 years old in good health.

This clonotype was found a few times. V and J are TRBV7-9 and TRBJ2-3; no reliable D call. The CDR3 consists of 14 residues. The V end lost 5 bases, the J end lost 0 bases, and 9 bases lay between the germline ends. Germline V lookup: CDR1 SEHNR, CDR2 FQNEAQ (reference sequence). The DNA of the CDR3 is TGTGCCAGCAGCCTCGAAATTAGCACAGATACGCAGTATTTT. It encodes CASSLEISTDTQYF.

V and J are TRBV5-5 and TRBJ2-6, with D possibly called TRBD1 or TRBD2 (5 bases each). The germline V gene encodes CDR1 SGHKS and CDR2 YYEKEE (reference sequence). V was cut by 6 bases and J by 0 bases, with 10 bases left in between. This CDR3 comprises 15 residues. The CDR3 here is CASILGPSGANVLTF. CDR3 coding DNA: TGTGCCAGCATTCTGGGACCCTCTGGGGCCAACGTCCTGACTTTC.

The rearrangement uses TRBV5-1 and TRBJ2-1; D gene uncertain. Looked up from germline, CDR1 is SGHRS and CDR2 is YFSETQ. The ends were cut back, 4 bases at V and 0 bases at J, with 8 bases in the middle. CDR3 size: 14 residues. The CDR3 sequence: CASSKESSYNEQFF. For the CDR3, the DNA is TGCGCCAGCAGCAAAGAGAGCTCCTACAATGAGCAGTTCTTC. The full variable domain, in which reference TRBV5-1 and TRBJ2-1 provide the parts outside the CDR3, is KAGVTQTPRYLIKTRGQQVTLSCSPISGHRSVSWYQQTPGQGLQFLFEYFSETQRNKGNFPGRFSGRQFSNSRSEMNVSTLELGDSALYLCASSKESSYNEQFFGPGTRLTVL.

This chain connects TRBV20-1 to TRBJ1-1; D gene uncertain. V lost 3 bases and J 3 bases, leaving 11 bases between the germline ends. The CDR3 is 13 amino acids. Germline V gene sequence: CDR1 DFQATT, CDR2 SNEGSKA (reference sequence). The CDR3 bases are TGCAGTGCTAGTGGGCAGCGGTACACTGAAGCTTTCTTT. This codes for CSASGQRYTEAFF.

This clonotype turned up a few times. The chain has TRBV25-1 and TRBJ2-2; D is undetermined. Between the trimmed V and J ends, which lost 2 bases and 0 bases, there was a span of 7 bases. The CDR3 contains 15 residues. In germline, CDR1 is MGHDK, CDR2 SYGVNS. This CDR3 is CASSEGNTNTGELFF. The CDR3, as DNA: TGTGCCAGCAGTGAAGGGAACACGAACACCGGGGAGCTGTTTTTT.

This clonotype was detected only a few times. DNA for the CDR3: TGTGCCAGCAGCGCCGTAGAGGATGGGCACAATGAGCAGTTCTTC. Translated: CASSAVEDGHNEQFF. The chain carries TRBV7-7 and TRBJ2-1, with D unresolved. Germline V gene data show CDR1 as SSHAT and CDR2 as FNYEAQ (reference sequence). The CDR3 length is 15 residues. With 5 bases removed from V and 5 bases from J, the gap between germline ends came to 16 bases.

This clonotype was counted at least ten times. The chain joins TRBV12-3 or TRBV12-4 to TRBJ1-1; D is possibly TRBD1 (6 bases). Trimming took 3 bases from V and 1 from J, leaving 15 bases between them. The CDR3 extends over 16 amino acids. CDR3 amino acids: CASSFRGLGENTEAFF. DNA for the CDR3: TGTGCCAGCAGTTTCCGGGGGCTTGGGGAGAACACTGAAGCTTTCTTT.